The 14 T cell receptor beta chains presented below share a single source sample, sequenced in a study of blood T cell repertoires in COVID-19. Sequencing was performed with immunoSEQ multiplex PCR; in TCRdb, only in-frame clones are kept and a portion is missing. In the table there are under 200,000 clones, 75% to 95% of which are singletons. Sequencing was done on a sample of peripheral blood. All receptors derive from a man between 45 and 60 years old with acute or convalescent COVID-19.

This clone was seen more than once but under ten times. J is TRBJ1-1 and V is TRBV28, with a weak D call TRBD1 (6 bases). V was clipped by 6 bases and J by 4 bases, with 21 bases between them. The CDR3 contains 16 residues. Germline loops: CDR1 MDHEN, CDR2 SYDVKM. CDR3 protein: CASSRLGGGESTEAFF. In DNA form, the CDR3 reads TGTGCCAGCAGCCGCCTAGGGGGTGGCGAATCCACTGAAGCTTTCTTT.

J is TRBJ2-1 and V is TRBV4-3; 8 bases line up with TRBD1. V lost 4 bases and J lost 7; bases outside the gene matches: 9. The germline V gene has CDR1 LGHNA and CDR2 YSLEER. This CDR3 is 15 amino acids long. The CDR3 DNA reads TGCGCCAGCAGCCTCCGGACAGGGTGGCGAAATGAGCAGTTCTTC. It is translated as CASSLRTGWRNEQFF.

DNA of the CDR3: TGTGCCAGCTCACAGGGACAGGGGCTCAATCAGCCCCAGCATTTT. Translating it yields CASSQGQGLNQPQHF. J is TRBJ1-5 and V is TRBV18; 10 nucleotides align to TRBD1. The CDR3 runs to 15 residues. The germline V gene encodes CDR1 KGHSH and CDR2 LQKENI. V lost 4 bases to trimming and J lost 3 bases; unmatched junction nucleotides: 3.

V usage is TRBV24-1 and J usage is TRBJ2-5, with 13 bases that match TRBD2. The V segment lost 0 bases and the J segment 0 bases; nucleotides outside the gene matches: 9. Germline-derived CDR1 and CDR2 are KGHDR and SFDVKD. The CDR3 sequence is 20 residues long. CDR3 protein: CATSDLQPLTSGRDQETQYF. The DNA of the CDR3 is TGTGCCACCAGTGATTTGCAGCCCCTCACTAGCGGGAGGGACCAAGAGACCCAGTACTTC.

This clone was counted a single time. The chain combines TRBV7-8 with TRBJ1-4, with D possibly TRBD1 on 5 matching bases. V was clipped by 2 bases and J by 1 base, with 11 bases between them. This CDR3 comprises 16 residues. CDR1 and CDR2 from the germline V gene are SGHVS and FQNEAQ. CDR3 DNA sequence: TGTGCCAGCAGCTTACGGCAGGGCCTAACTAATGAAAAACTGTTTTTT. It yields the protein CASSLRQGLTNEKLFF. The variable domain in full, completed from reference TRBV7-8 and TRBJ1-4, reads GAGVSQSPRYKVAKRGQDVALRCDPISGHVSLFWYQQALGQGPEFLTYFQNEAQLDKSGLPSDRFFAERPEGSVSTLKIQRTQQEDSAVYLCASSLRQGLTNEKLFFGSGTQLSVL.

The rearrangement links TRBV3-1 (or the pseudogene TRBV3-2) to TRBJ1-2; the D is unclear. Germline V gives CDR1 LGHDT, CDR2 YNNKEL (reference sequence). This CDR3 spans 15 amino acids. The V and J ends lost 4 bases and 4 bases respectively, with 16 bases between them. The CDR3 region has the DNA TGTGCCAGCAGCCGGACGGGAGGGAGGAGCTATGGCTACACCTTC. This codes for CASSRTGGRSYGYTF.

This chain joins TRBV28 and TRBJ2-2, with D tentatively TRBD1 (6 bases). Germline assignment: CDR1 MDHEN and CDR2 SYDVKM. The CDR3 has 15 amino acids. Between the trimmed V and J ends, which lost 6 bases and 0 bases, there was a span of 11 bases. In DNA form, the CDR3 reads TGTGCCAGCAGGATGACAGGCGCGAACACCGGGGAGCTGTTTTTT. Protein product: CASRMTGANTGELFF.

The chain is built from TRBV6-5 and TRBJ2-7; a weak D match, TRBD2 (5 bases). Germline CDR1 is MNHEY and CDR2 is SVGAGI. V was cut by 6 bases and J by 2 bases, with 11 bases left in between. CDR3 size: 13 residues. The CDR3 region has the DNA TGTGCCAGCAGGGCCGGGAACCCCTACGAGCAGTACTTC. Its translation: CASRAGNPYEQYF.

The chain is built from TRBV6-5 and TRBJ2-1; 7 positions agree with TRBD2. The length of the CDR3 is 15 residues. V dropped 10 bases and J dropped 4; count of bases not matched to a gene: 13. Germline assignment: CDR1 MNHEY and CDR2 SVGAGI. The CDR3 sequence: CATMDGGAGYNEQFF. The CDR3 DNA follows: TGTGCCACTATGGATGGGGGAGCGGGGTACAATGAGCAGTTCTTC.

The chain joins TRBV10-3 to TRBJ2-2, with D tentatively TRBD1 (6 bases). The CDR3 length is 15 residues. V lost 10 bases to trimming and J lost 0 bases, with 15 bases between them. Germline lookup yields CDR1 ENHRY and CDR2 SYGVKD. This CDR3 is CASGRWTANTGELFF. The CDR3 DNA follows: TGTGCCAGCGGCCGATGGACAGCGAACACCGGGGAGCTGTTTTTT.

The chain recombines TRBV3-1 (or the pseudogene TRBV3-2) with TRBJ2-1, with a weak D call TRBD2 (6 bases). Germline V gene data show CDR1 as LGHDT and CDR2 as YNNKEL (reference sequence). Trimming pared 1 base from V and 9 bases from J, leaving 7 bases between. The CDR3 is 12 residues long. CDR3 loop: CASSQAGGEQFF. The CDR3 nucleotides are TGTGCCAGCAGCCAAGCCGGGGGTGAGCAGTTCTTC.

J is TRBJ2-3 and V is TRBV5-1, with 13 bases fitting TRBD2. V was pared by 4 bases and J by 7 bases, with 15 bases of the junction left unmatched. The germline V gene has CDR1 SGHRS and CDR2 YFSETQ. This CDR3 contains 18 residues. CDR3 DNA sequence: TGCGCCAGCAGCGCCGCACCGCAACTAGCGGGGGGGCTAAATACGCAGTATTTT. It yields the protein CASSAAPQLAGGLNTQYF. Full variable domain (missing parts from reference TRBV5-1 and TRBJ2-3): KAGVTQTPRYLIKTRGQQVTLSCSPISGHRSVSWYQQTPGQGLQFLFEYFSETQRNKGNFPGRFSGRQFSNSRSEMNVSTLELGDSALYLCASSAAPQLAGGLNTQYFGPGTRLTVL.

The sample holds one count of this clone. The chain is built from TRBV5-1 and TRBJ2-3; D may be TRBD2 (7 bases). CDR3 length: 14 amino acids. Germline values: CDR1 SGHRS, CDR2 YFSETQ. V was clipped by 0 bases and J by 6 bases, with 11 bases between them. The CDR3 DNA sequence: TGCGCCAGCAGCTTGGAGGGGGGGATTGATACGCAGTATTTT. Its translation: CASSLEGGIDTQYF.

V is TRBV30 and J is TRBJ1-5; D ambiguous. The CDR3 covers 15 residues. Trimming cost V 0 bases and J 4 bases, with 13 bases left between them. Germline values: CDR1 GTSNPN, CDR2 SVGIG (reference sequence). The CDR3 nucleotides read TGTGCCTGGAGTGTAGACGGGGTAAGGAATCAGCCCCAGCATTTT. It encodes CAWSVDGVRNQPQHF.